A single sample gave rise to the 31 T cell receptor beta chains below, sequenced in a study of memory CD4+ T cells and cytomegalovirus serostatus. This table comes from immunoSEQ multiplex PCR, and its TCRdb copy is limited to in-frame clones, with some not included. Of around 50,000 clones in the sample, roughly 80% were seen once. Single viable CD3+CD4+CD8-CD45RO+ cells were sorted as the memory CD4+ T cells. The sequenced sample consisted of memory CD4+ T cells from blood. The receptors shown here come from an adult in good health and CMV-seronegative.

The gene calls are TRBV7-3 and TRBJ2-3; D unresolved. V was cut by 5 bases and J by 5 bases, with 14 bases left in between. The CDR3 sequence is 14 residues long. Germline V lookup: CDR1 SGHTA, CDR2 FQGTGA. CDR3 residues: CASSPRGVLDTQYF. As DNA, the CDR3 is TGTGCCAGCAGCCCCCGCGGTGTATTAGATACGCAGTATTTT.

The chain combines TRBV7-2 with TRBJ2-7, with 8 bases aligning to TRBD2. V lost 5 bases, J lost 6 bases, and 12 bases stayed unmatched. The CDR3 is 15 residues long. Germline values: CDR1 SGHTA, CDR2 FQGNSA. The CDR3 sequence: CASSPSRGVFSEQYF. In nucleotides, the CDR3 is TGTGCCAGCAGCCCTTCGCGGGGGGTATTCTCCGAGCAGTACTTC.

This clone was seen a handful of times. This chain uses TRBV27 with TRBJ2-4; D is tentatively TRBD1 or TRBD2 (5 bases each). The germline V gene has CDR1 MNHEY and CDR2 SMNVEV (reference sequence). V was trimmed by 2 bases and J by 8 bases, leaving 10 bases between them. The CDR3 has 13 amino acids. The CDR3 is CASSLSREHIQYF. CDR3 nucleotide sequence: TGTGCCAGCAGTTTAAGCAGGGAGCACATTCAGTACTTC.

This clone was counted a few times. The genes are TRBV2 and TRBJ1-2, with D possibly TRBD1 on 5 matching bases. V was trimmed by 4 bases and J by 2 bases, leaving 8 bases between them. Germline V gene data show CDR1 as SNHLY and CDR2 as FYNNEI. This CDR3 comprises 13 residues. CDR3 bases: TGTGCCAGCAGTGTGGGGCCCAACTATGGCTACACCTTC. As protein: CASSVGPNYGYTF. Full variable domain (remainder filled in from reference TRBV2 and TRBJ1-2): EPEVTQTPSHQVTQMGQEVILRCVPISNHLYFYWYRQILGQKVEFLVSFYNNEISEKSEIFDDQFSVERPDGSNFTLKIRSTKLEDSAMYFCASSVGPNYGYTFGSGTRLTVV.

This chain joins TRBV18 and TRBJ2-7; TRBD2 matches at 8 bases. V gave up 4 bases and J gave up 4 bases; unmatched junction bases: 6. The germline CDR1 and CDR2 sequences are KGHSH and LQKENI. The CDR3 is 14 amino acids. The CDR3 bases are TGTGCCAGCTCACTTAGCGGGACAAAATACGAGCAGTACTTC. It specifies CASSLSGTKYEQYF. Together with reference TRBV18 and TRBJ2-7, the CDR3 gives the full variable domain: NAGVMQNPRHLVRRRGQEARLRCSPMKGHSHVYWYRQLPEEGLKFMVYLQKENIIDESGMPKERFSAEFPKEGPSILRIQQVVRGDSAAYFCASSLSGTKYEQYFGPGTRLTVT.

The V and J genes are TRBV5-4 and TRBJ1-2; 7 bases agree with TRBD1. The J segment lost 4 bases and the V segment lost 3 bases, leaving 6 bases of the junction unmatched. Germline CDR1 and CDR2: SGHNT and YYREEE (reference sequence). The CDR3 is made up of 14 amino acids. In DNA, the CDR3 is TGTGCCAGCAGCTCCGGACAGGTGACCTATGGCTACACCTTC. Translating gives CASSSGQVTYGYTF.

The CDR3 is CASSQLVRETQYF. In DNA form, the CDR3 reads TGCGCCAGCAGCCAATTAGTACGGGAGACCCAGTACTTC. V usage is TRBV4-1 and J usage is TRBJ2-5; D not resolved. Germline V lookup: CDR1 MGHRA, CDR2 YSYEKL. V shed 2 bases and J shed 5 bases, with 9 bases lying between them. The CDR3 totals 13 residues.

In this sample, this clone turned up a few times. The rearrangement uses TRBV18 and TRBJ1-2, with TRBD1 identical over 7 bases. The CDR3 contains 15 residues. Trimming at V came to 6 bases and at J to 8 bases, leaving 15 bases not matched to a gene. CDR1 KGHSH and CDR2 LQKENI come from the germline V gene. CDR3: CASSQLLTGEGGYTF. DNA of the CDR3: TGTGCCAGCTCTCAGCTCTTAACAGGGGAAGGGGGCTACACCTTC.

V and J are TRBV27 and TRBJ1-5, with D perhaps matching TRBD1 (6 bases). Germline V gives CDR1 MNHEY, CDR2 SMNVEV (reference sequence). This CDR3 is built from 14 residues. V was cut by 2 bases and J by 5 bases, with 10 bases left in between. This chain's CDR3 is CASSLTGGHQPQHF. CDR3 in DNA: TGTGCCAGCAGTTTAACGGGGGGCCATCAGCCCCAGCATTTT.

This clone is judged medium-sized (0.01 to 0.1%). The chain joins TRBV11-1 to TRBJ2-5; 7 bases match TRBD1. V lost 5 bases, J lost 5 bases, and 14 bases stayed unmatched. Germline V gene data show CDR1 as SGHAT and CDR2 as FQDESV (reference sequence). The CDR3 spans 16 residues. DNA for the CDR3: TGTGCCAGCAGCCGCGAGACAGGGTCCAGGCGGGAGACCCAGTACTTC. Its protein is CASSRETGSRRETQYF.

The chain couples TRBV5-1 to TRBJ1-4; the D gene is possibly TRBD1 (6 bases). The CDR3 sequence is 17 residues long. Per germline, CDR1 SGHRS and CDR2 YFSETQ. The V end was cut by 4 bases, the J end by 2 bases, with 18 bases between. DNA of the CDR3: TGCGCCAGCAGCATGGGACACAACCGGGGGACTAATGAAAAACTGTTTTTT. Its protein product is CASSMGHNRGTNEKLFF.

V is TRBV7-2 and J is TRBJ1-1; D unresolved. The CDR3 has 14 residues. Germline CDR1 reads SGHTA; CDR2 reads FQGNSA. The ends were cut back, 5 bases at V and 10 bases at J, with 20 bases in the middle. DNA for the CDR3: TGTGCCAGCAGCCCTTTGAAACGGACGGAGATAGCTTTCTTT. Translating it yields CASSPLKRTEIAFF.

J is TRBJ2-3 and V is TRBV30; tentative D call: TRBD2 (5 bases). In germline, CDR1 is GTSNPN, CDR2 SVGIG (reference sequence). CDR3 length: 15 residues. With 3 bases removed from V and 0 bases from J, the gap between germline ends came to 13 bases. CDR3 nucleotides: TGTGCCTGGAGGCGGCTACAGCGGAGCACAGATACGCAGTATTTT. Protein product: CAWRRLQRSTDTQYF.

The chain employs TRBV20-1 and TRBJ1-2; no clear D. This CDR3 is built from 11 residues. Germline CDR1 reads DFQATT; CDR2 reads SNEGSKA (reference sequence). V gave up 7 bases and J gave up 2 bases, with 8 bases separating them. CDR3 DNA sequence: TGCAGTGATACCCCCAACTATGGCTACACCTTC. Encoded protein: CSDTPNYGYTF.

This chain joins TRBV2 and TRBJ2-1; 14 positions agree with TRBD2. The CDR3 extends over 16 amino acids. From germline, CDR1 is SNHLY and CDR2 FYNNEI. J lost 9 bases, V lost 4 bases, and 8 bases had no gene match. In DNA, the CDR3 is TGTGCCAGCAGTGTAGAGCGACTAGCGGGGGGGGGTGAGCAGTTCTTC. Residues: CASSVERLAGGGEQFF. The full variable domain, its missing parts supplied by reference TRBV2 and TRBJ2-1, is EPEVTQTPSHQVTQMGQEVILRCVPISNHLYFYWYRQILGQKVEFLVSFYNNEISEKSEIFDDQFSVERPDGSNFTLKIRSTKLEDSAMYFCASSVERLAGGGEQFFGPGTRLTVL.

This sequence joins TRBV7-2 and TRBJ1-1, with D maybe TRBD1 (5 bases). There are 15 residues in the CDR3. The germline V gene encodes CDR1 SGHTA and CDR2 FQGNSA. The V gene lost 1 base and the J gene lost 5 bases, with 14 bases spanning the gap. CDR3 in DNA: TGTGCCAGCAGCTTAGATGGGGCGGACGAGACTGAAGCTTTCTTT. Translating gives CASSLDGADETEAFF. The complete variable domain, with remaining parts taken from reference TRBV7-2 and TRBJ1-1, reads GAGVSQSPSNKVTEKGKDVELRCDPISGHTALYWYRQSLGQGLEFLIYFQGNSAPDKSGLPSDRFSAERTGGSVSTLTIQRTQQEDSAVYLCASSLDGADETEAFFGQGTRLTVV.

V usage is TRBV9 and J usage is TRBJ1-2; tentatively, D is TRBD1 (6 bases). Germline assignment: CDR1 SGDLS and CDR2 YYNGEE. The length of the CDR3 is 13 residues. V was shortened by 4 bases and J by 5 bases, with 12 bases between the two germline ends. For the CDR3, the DNA is TGTGCCAGCAGCTCGGACAGAATTTATGGCTACACCTTC. Its protein is CASSSDRIYGYTF.

This chain connects TRBV27 to TRBJ2-2; D is perhaps TRBD1 (6 bases). CDR3 length: 15 amino acids. Germline V CDR1 and CDR2: MNHEY, SMNVEV (reference sequence). V was clipped by 3 bases and J by 4 bases, with 12 bases between them. CDR3 sequence reads: CASSLGRGFTGELFF. DNA of the CDR3: TGTGCCAGCAGTTTGGGCAGGGGTTTCACCGGGGAGCTGTTTTTT.

The chain joins TRBV29-1 to TRBJ1-2; 10 bases map to TRBD1. The CDR3 has 15 residues. The germline CDR1 and CDR2 sequences are SQVTM and ANQGSEA. The ends lost 0 bases at V and 2 bases at J; junction bases unmatched: 3. CDR3 in DNA: TGCAGCGTTGAAGATCAGGACAGGGGGAACTATGGCTACACCTTC. Translated, it gives CSVEDQDRGNYGYTF.

The chain joins TRBV2 to TRBJ1-5, with 12 bases that match TRBD1. The CDR3 covers 19 residues. Germline values: CDR1 SNHLY, CDR2 FYNNEI. The junction had 12 bases not matched to a gene; V was cut back by 6 bases and J by 0 bases. The CDR3 nucleotides are TGTGCCAGCAGCCCCCTGGGACAGGGGGCTTCATATAGCAATCAGCCCCAGCATTTT. Its protein product is CASSPLGQGASYSNQPQHF.

This chain joins TRBV6-1 and TRBJ1-2, with D perhaps matching TRBD1 (5 bases). This CDR3 is built from 13 residues. V dropped 5 bases and J dropped 0 bases, with 7 bases sitting between them. The V gene's germline CDR1 is MNHNS and CDR2 SASEGT. In DNA, the CDR3 is TGTGCCAGCAGTCTAGGGGCTAACTATGGCTACACCTTC. As protein: CASSLGANYGYTF.

The chain couples TRBV7-6 to TRBJ2-1; 8 bases are shared with TRBD1. Germline V CDR1 and CDR2: SGHVS, FNYEAQ. V lost 5 bases to trimming and J lost 7 bases; unmatched junction nucleotides: 10. The CDR3 length is 15 residues. For the CDR3, the DNA is TGTGCCAGCAGCCCCCGGGACAGGATCGTGAATGAGCAGTTCTTC. It codes for CASSPRDRIVNEQFF.

V and J are TRBV10-3 and TRBJ1-5; 7 bases agree with TRBD1. The CDR3 contains 14 residues. With 2 bases clipped from V and 6 bases from J, the junction kept 4 bases outside the gene matches. Germline CDR1 reads ENHRY; CDR2 reads SYGVKD. The CDR3 DNA reads as TGTGCCATCAGTGAGCGGCAGGGGGGTCAGCCCCAGCATTTT. Encoded protein: CAISERQGGQPQHF.

The chain is built from TRBV28 and TRBJ1-2; D is perhaps TRBD1 (6 bases). Germline CDR1 and CDR2: MDHEN and SYDVKM. This CDR3 spans 15 amino acids. V was cut by 5 bases and J by 1 base, with 14 bases left in between. CDR3 amino acids: CASSTLGQHNYGYTF. The CDR3 DNA reads as TGTGCCAGCAGTACCCTGGGACAACATAACTATGGCTACACCTTC.

The rearrangement links TRBV4-1 to TRBJ1-1; maybe TRBD1 (5 bases). The CDR3 runs 16 residues. In germline, CDR1 is MGHRA, CDR2 YSYEKL. The V and J ends lost 0 bases and 2 bases respectively, with 13 bases between them. The CDR3 region has the DNA TGCGCCAGCAGCCAAGATACTTACAGGCCAAACACTGAAGCTTTCTTT. Translated: CASSQDTYRPNTEAFF.

The V and J genes are TRBV5-4 and TRBJ1-4; TRBD1 aligns across 8 bases. In germline, CDR1 is SGHNT, CDR2 YYREEE (reference sequence). V trimming: 9 bases; J trimming: 7 bases; junction bases outside the gene matches: 11. The CDR3 runs 14 residues. The CDR3, as DNA: TGTGCCATATCCCCTCAGGGGGCGCCTGAAAAACTGTTTTTT. Encoded protein: CAISPQGAPEKLFF.

This clone was detected once. The chain combines TRBV6-5 with TRBJ1-5; D is unresolved. In germline, CDR1 is MNHEY, CDR2 SVGAGI. V lost 8 bases to trimming and J lost 0 bases, with 14 bases between them. The CDR3 runs 15 residues. The CDR3 here is CASQDGYHSNQPQHF. In DNA form, the CDR3 reads TGTGCCAGCCAGGACGGATACCATAGCAATCAGCCCCAGCATTTT.

The V call is TRBV7-2, the J call TRBJ1-2; no definite D call. The CDR3 totals 12 residues. Trimming stripped 7 bases from V and 8 bases from J, with 14 bases between. The germline V gene encodes CDR1 SGHTA and CDR2 FQGNSA. In DNA form, the CDR3 reads TGTGCCAGCATCTCAAGGAGGAACGGCTACACCTTC. It translates to CASISRRNGYTF. Using reference TRBV7-2 and TRBJ1-2 for the parts outside the CDR3, the full variable domain is GAGVSQSPSNKVTEKGKDVELRCDPISGHTALYWYRQSLGQGLEFLIYFQGNSAPDKSGLPSDRFSAERTGGSVSTLTIQRTQQEDSAVYLCASISRRNGYTFGSGTRLTVV.

This clone was seen a few times. The V call is TRBV5-1, the J call TRBJ1-4; 7 bases agree with TRBD1. The CDR3 covers 14 residues. After removal of 3 bases from V and 8 bases from J, the junction contained 7 bases not matched to a gene. Per germline, CDR1 SGHRS and CDR2 YFSETQ. The CDR3 sequence is CASSSTGAEEKLFF. The CDR3 DNA sequence: TGCGCCAGCAGCTCTACAGGGGCGGAAGAAAAACTGTTTTTT.

This sequence joins TRBV9 and TRBJ2-1; D is possibly TRBD1 (5 bases). CDR3 length: 11 amino acids. The V and J ends lost 4 bases and 9 bases respectively, with 8 bases between them. CDR1 is SGDLS and CDR2 is YYNGEE in the germline V gene. CDR3: CASSLQGEQFF. The CDR3 DNA follows: TGTGCCAGCAGCCTGCAGGGTGAGCAGTTCTTC.

The chain carries TRBV5-4 and TRBJ1-1; 8 bases match TRBD1. The CDR3 is made up of 16 amino acids. In germline, CDR1 is SGHNT, CDR2 YYREEE (reference sequence). With 0 bases clipped from V and 2 bases from J, the junction kept 6 bases outside the gene matches. The DNA of the CDR3 is TGTGCCAGCAGCTTGGGGCGTTCAGGGGGCAACACTGAAGCTTTCTTT. Translating it yields CASSLGRSGGNTEAFF.